This passage covers 13 T cell receptor beta chains from one sample sequenced in a study of blood T cell repertoires in COVID-19. Assay: immunoSEQ multiplex PCR; the TCRdb copy retains only in-frame clones and omits some. The data show a few hundred thousand clones, with over 65% seen just once and 1.1% held by the top ten. The sequenced material came from peripheral blood. Source of these receptors: a human donor with acute or convalescent COVID-19. The donor label of this sample is uncertain.

V usage is TRBV10-2 and J usage is TRBJ1-1; 11 bases are shared with TRBD1. The CDR3 consists of 15 residues. Germline CDR1 WSHSY, CDR2 SAAADI. J lost 5 bases, V lost 4 bases, and 6 bases had no gene match. The CDR3 region has the DNA TGCGCCAGCAGTGGGACAGGGGGCGTCGGGACTGAAGCTTTCTTT. It encodes CASSGTGGVGTEAFF.

J is TRBJ2-1 and V is TRBV2; D may be TRBD2 (5 bases). The CDR3 consists of 14 residues. Germline lookup yields CDR1 SNHLY and CDR2 FYNNEI. V gave up 4 bases and J gave up 1 base, with 8 bases separating them. In DNA form, the CDR3 reads TGTGCCAGCAGTGGTGCGGGTTCCTACAATGAGCAGTTCTTC. It is translated as CASSGAGSYNEQFF.

The rearrangement links TRBV6-5 to TRBJ2-7, with a possible D match to TRBD2 (6 bases). CDR1 is MNHEY and CDR2 is SVGAGI in the germline V gene. Trimming stripped 5 bases from V and 6 bases from J, with 11 bases between. CDR3 size: 12 residues. The CDR3 DNA follows: TGTGCCAGCAGTATTGGGGGAGGCGAGCAGTACTTC. Translated, it gives CASSIGGGEQYF.

A few counts support this clone. The chain uses TRBV3-1 (or the pseudogene TRBV3-2) and TRBJ2-7; 8 nucleotides agree with TRBD2. This CDR3 is 17 amino acids long. The ends lost 0 bases at V and 3 bases at J; junction bases unmatched: 10. CDR1 and CDR2 from the germline V gene are LGHDT and YNNKEL (reference sequence). The CDR3 DNA sequence: TGTGCCAGCAGCCAAGATTGGGTCGGGGGGGGTGTCTACGAGCAGTACTTC. Translation gives CASSQDWVGGGVYEQYF.

The V gene is TRBV5-1, the J gene TRBJ1-3, with D tentatively TRBD1 (5 bases). The CDR3 has 14 residues. V lost 6 bases and J lost 1, with 11 bases in between. Germline loops: CDR1 SGHRS, CDR2 YFSETQ. The CDR3 spells CASTAGPSGNTIYF. CDR3 coding DNA: TGCGCCAGCACCGCGGGACCGTCTGGAAACACCATATATTTT.

This rearrangement joins TRBV19 to TRBJ1-5, with a possible D match to TRBD1 (5 bases). The germline V gene has CDR1 LNHDA and CDR2 SQIVND (reference sequence). The V and J ends lost 5 bases and 5 bases respectively, with 10 bases between them. The CDR3 length is 13 residues. The CDR3 sequence: CASSRTRDQPQHF. As DNA, the CDR3 is TGTGCCAGTAGTCGGACCAGGGATCAGCCCCAGCATTTT.

The rearrangement joins TRBV2 to TRBJ1-5; D remains ambiguous. Germline CDR1 SNHLY, CDR2 FYNNEI. The V end was cut by 4 bases, the J end by 0 bases, with 7 bases between. The CDR3 contains 14 residues. CDR3 region: CASSVEYSNQPQHF. In DNA form, the CDR3 reads TGTGCCAGCAGTGTAGAATATAGCAATCAGCCCCAGCATTTT. Combining the CDR3 with reference TRBV2 and TRBJ1-5 gives the whole variable domain EPEVTQTPSHQVTQMGQEVILRCVPISNHLYFYWYRQILGQKVEFLVSFYNNEISEKSEIFDDQFSVERPDGSNFTLKIRSTKLEDSAMYFCASSVEYSNQPQHFGDGTRLSIL.

The V call is TRBV6-1, the J call TRBJ1-2; 7 bases are a match to TRBD1. This CDR3 has 14 residues. J was trimmed by 8 bases and V by 3 bases; bases with no gene match: 9. CDR1 and CDR2 (germline): MNHNS, SASEGT. The CDR3 region has the DNA TGTGCCAGCAGTGAGCGGGAAGGGGGCGGGGGCTACACCTTC. It codes for CASSEREGGGGYTF.

Concerning this clone itself: This specimen includes other DNA sequences encoding the same CDR3. The chain carries TRBV6-4 and TRBJ2-3; 7 nucleotides align to TRBD2. In germline, CDR1 is MRHNA, CDR2 SNTAGT. The CDR3 runs 14 residues. Trimming cost V 2 bases and J 1 base; bases outside gene matches: 0. CDR3 DNA sequence: TGTGCCAGCAGTGACAGCGGGGGCACAGATACGCAGTATTTT. Translated: CASSDSGGTDTQYF.

Remarks on this clone: The same CDR3 is also encoded by other DNA sequences in this sample. The chain carries TRBV19 and TRBJ2-3; the match to TRBD1 covers 9 bases. J was trimmed by 3 bases and V by 6 bases; bases with no gene match: 1. The CDR3 sequence is 13 residues long. CDR1 is LNHDA, CDR2 SQIVND, per germline (reference sequence). CDR3 nucleotide sequence: TGTGCCAGTAGGGACAGGGGAACAGATACGCAGTATTTT. Its protein product is CASRDRGTDTQYF.

This clone was recorded once. The genes are TRBV3-1 (or the pseudogene TRBV3-2) and TRBJ2-7; D is uncertain. The germline V gene encodes CDR1 LGHDT and CDR2 YNNKEL (reference sequence). CDR3 size: 15 residues. V lost 0 bases, J lost 3 bases, and 12 bases lay in between. The CDR3, as DNA: TGTGCCAGCAGCCAAGACCATACAACATTCTACGAGCAGTACTTC. This translates into CASSQDHTTFYEQYF.

The chain is built from TRBV2 and TRBJ1-1, with TRBD1 matching 12 bases. Unmatched junction bases numbered 1, after V lost 7 bases and J lost 1 base. CDR1 is SNHLY, CDR2 FYNNEI, per germline. This CDR3 has 14 residues. The CDR3 region is CASTGQGANTEAFF. The DNA for the CDR3 is TGTGCCAGCACGGGACAGGGGGCGAACACTGAAGCTTTCTTT. The whole variable domain, remainder taken from reference TRBV2 and TRBJ1-1, is EPEVTQTPSHQVTQMGQEVILRCVPISNHLYFYWYRQILGQKVEFLVSFYNNEISEKSEIFDDQFSVERPDGSNFTLKIRSTKLEDSAMYFCASTGQGANTEAFFGQGTRLTVV.

The chain links TRBV7-9 to TRBJ1-4; TRBD1 matches 7 bases. V shed 5 bases, J shed 0 bases, and the junction held 6 bases outside the gene matches. Germline V lookup: CDR1 SEHNR, CDR2 FQNEAQ (reference sequence). The CDR3 extends over 16 amino acids. The CDR3 region has the DNA TGTGCCAGCAGCCAGGGCAGGGGGACAACTAATGAAAAACTGTTTTTT. This codes for CASSQGRGTTNEKLFF. The whole variable domain, remainder taken from reference TRBV7-9 and TRBJ1-4, is DTGVSQNPRHKITKRGQNVTFRCDPISEHNRLYWYRQTLGQGPEFLTYFQNEAQLEKSRLLSDRFSAERPKGSFSTLEIQRTEQGDSAMYLCASSQGRGTTNEKLFFGSGTQLSVL.